This entry describes one TCR beta chain. Its antigen remains undetermined. A clone one base away is much larger, so this may be a read error. Receptors were amplified or captured by multiplex PCR. These reads were obtained on an Illumina HiSeq 4000. iRepertoire HTBI primers and Arm-PCR amplification of CDR3 regions were used to construct TCR beta libraries. Before sequencing, the PCR products underwent gel purification. Under the source paper's analysis protocol: Gene usage analysis of CDR3 amino acid clonotypes used the 60 to 80 TRBV and around 14 TRBJ segments found across samples. COPE and FqMerger were used to merge the filtered high-quality paired reads into contigs. BLAST was used to align contigs to IMGT TRBV, TRBD and TRBJ reference genes, with CDR3 defined following IMGT. Any clonotype with a frequency above 0.1% was counted as a highly expanded clone. Shannon entropy was used to measure repertoire diversity, and the Gini coefficient was used to measure V-J evenness. A clonotype found in more than one individual was treated as public. TCRdb itself trimmed the public reads at Q25 with fastp, ran MiXCR and retained productive beta chains. Identical CDR3 proteins give one entry, which carries the most common genes and DNA. TCRdb assigned the V and J calls; the authors' analysis was not used. This sample has 440,000 or so distinct CDR3 sequences in its table, and about 15% of those were observed once. The top ten hold approximately 16% of the sample.

This entry comes from a study of regulatory T cells in long-lasting Graves disease (dated by TCRdb to 2020 to 2022). Concerning the study at large: Newly diagnosed Graves' disease patients had taken antithyroid drugs for less than 3 months. The study was registered as a clinical trial and conducted in China. TCR sequencing covered some 13 persistent and roughly 20 newly diagnosed Graves' disease patients, about 35 samples in total. Patients with persistent Graves' disease were compared with patients with newly diagnosed Graves' disease using TCR sequencing and RNA sequencing of peripheral blood.

Overall study results and their limits: The small sample size was acknowledged by the authors as a limitation that may reduce accuracy. Only peripheral blood was studied, because thyroid tissue, the primary lesion, was inaccessible. Preferential use of TRBV28, TRBJ1-2 and TRBJ2-5 was observed in persistent disease, whereas TRBV20-1 and TRBJ2-1 were favored in newly diagnosed disease. Persistent Graves' disease patients showed lower TCR Shannon entropy and fewer highly expanded clones than newly diagnosed patients, suggesting clonal expansion. Sequencing and analysis were restricted to the TCR beta chain. Patients with persistent disease shared more public clonotypes (around 2,500) than newly diagnosed patients did (about 970).

This specimen's time point label, interpreted: newly diagnosed GD, antithyroid drugs for less than 3 months. RNA was extracted from PBMCs in TRIzol for both TCR sequencing and RNA sequencing. The diagnosis of Graves' disease was made according to American Thyroid Association guidelines. Recruitment of patients was carried out at an endocrinology department in Xi'an, China. From each patient, 7.5 to 9.5 milliliters of peripheral blood was collected into an EDTA anticoagulant tube. Ficoll Paque Plus density gradient separation was used to isolate PBMCs, and no further T cell sorting was performed. An Agilent 2100 Bioanalyzer and agarose gel were used to check RNA quality, and a NanoDrop 2000 was used to measure RNA concentration. V is cut back by 3 bases and J by 3 bases, with 2 bases in the junction unmatched. The CDR3 covers 14 residues, taking in both the cysteine and the phenylalanine. The retained sequence is limited to the CDR3, 42 bases, with the frame set at the first base. CDR1 and CDR2 were assigned from the germline V gene as LGHNA and YNFKEQ.

This sample also belongs to another study, concerning T cells in Graves' hyperthyroidism and ophthalmopathy. The second source states: Graves' hyperthyroidism was defined as stable when no progression to ophthalmopathy occurred over 18 months of follow-up. The hyperthyroidism patients were between 18 and 65 years old and newly diagnosed, with a disease duration of less than 2 months. Patients with uncontrolled infections, other autoimmune diseases, pregnancy or lactation were excluded. Clinical symptoms, serum thyroxine and TRAb, thyroid ultrasound, and orbital computed tomography formed the basis for the diagnoses. The first round of RT-PCR for the TCR CDR3 was performed with the HTBI primer set and the Qiagen OneStep RT-PCR kit. Most expanded thyroid clonotypes (frequency above 0.001) were also detected in blood, suggesting blood repertoires may reflect thyroid immune responses. A 13 V-J signature model separated ophthalmopathy from stable hyperthyroidism, with just over 85% sensitivity and roughly 84% specificity in cross-validation and 80%/75% in testing. During validation, the model predicted progression to ophthalmopathy a median of roughly 7.1 months ahead of onset, with around 65% sensitivity and about 72% specificity. To identify distinguishing TCR V-J signatures, a discovery cohort of 100 patients was used, comprising approximately 40 with Graves' ophthalmopathy and about 59 with stable Graves' hyperthyroidism. Prospective prediction of ophthalmopathy was tested in an independent validation cohort of fewer than 20 hyperthyroidism patients and 17 patients who later progressed to ophthalmopathy. For training and testing, the 100 or so patients in the discovery cohort were randomly divided in a 7:3 ratio. In addition, the study compared T-cell repertoires in thyroid tissue and in blood from about six Graves' hyperthyroidism patients. Following sampling, methimazole starting at 30 mg daily was given to hyperthyroidism patients, and high-dose intravenous methylprednisolone was given to ophthalmopathy patients. The libraries were constructed in a second round of multiplex PCR and then size-selected and purified. Sequencing of the libraries was done on an Illumina HiSeq2000 using paired-end 100 bp reads. SOAPnuke was used to process the raw data, throwing out any read that contained adapters or uncalled bases, had a mean Phred below 15, or lacked an exact constant-primer or identifier match. COPE v1.2.5 was used to merge high-quality paired reads, and clonotypes were defined as unique nucleotide sequences. MiTCR v1.1 was used to align the clonotypes against IMGT TRBV, TRBD and TRBJ reference segments. Only V-J combinations with frequency above 0.0001, covering about 99% of repertoires, were analysed. The TCS score was defined as F50 (clonal expansion) divided by E x V (chaos), with BLOSUM62-based TCRdist calculated between CDR3 peptides within each V-J. Welch's t-statistics and random forest reduced around 510 V-J features to 10 to 15, which were used in a naive Bayes classifier (R e1071). Sample size was not statistically predetermined, and blinding of investigators to group allocation was not performed. The paper reports TCR Vbeta CDR3 sequencing of roughly 140 peripheral blood samples: some 44 ophthalmopathy, around 80 hyperthyroidism and around 17 progressor patients.

The material was peripheral blood mononuclear cells (PBMCs), obtained at new diagnosis, from a patient treated with antithyroid drugs. This sequence uses TRBV4-2 and TRBJ2-7, and TRBD2 matches 10 of the central bases. This receptor was identified in a woman in her twenties or thirties with Graves disease. Donor details come from another sample of the same person, matched by shared clones. The CDR3 in this case is CASSHGLAVYEQYF. In nucleotide form, the sequence is TGTGCCAGCAGCCATGGACTAGCGGTCTACGAGCAGTACTTC.